This T cell receptor beta chain derives from a study of blood T cell repertoires in COVID-19. In the study overall: From the United States, Italy and Spain came samples of acute and convalescent COVID-19. Sources were T cells, B-cell-depleted T cells, or PBMCs; the material itself was cDNA or gDNA.

Germline loops: CDR1 SGHRS, CDR2 YFSETQ. Trimming took 7 bases from V and 7 from J, leaving 5 bases between them. CDR3 length: 10 residues. Original processing methods: Amplification of reference gene primers was used by the study to estimate nucleated cell counts. Assay: immunoSEQ multiplex PCR; the TCRdb copy retains only in-frame clones and omits some. Clone size and V and J calls were adopted from that table, with D and trimming inferred from the DNA. The sample carries about 140,000 clones, roughly 86% recorded once. Material: peripheral blood. The clonotype originates from a human donor in a cohort sampled during active COVID-19. The chain carries TRBV5-1 and TRBJ2-2; no clear D gene. CDR3: CASYSGELFF. CDR3 nucleotide sequence: TGCGCCAGCTATAGCGGGGAGCTGTTTTTT.